The 27 T cell receptor beta chains listed next were all sequenced from one sample in a study of beta chain features in type 1 diabetes. Which antigens these TCRs recognize remains unknown. Every isolated RNA sample was fully reverse transcribed, so sequencing captured expressed TCRB transcripts. TCRdb keeps only in-frame clones here, not all; method: immunoSEQ multiplex PCR. The sample records 150,000 to 190,000 clones, under 13% being singletons. Study outcomes and limitations: TCRB CDR3 length was moderately but significantly reduced in all four CD4+ subsets of Type 1 diabetes patients.

The sequencing input was central memory CD4+ T cells from blood. Source of these receptors: a man between 25 and 39 years old with type 1 diabetes.

The DNA for the CDR3 is TGTGCCAGCAGCTACAGGGAATACGGGGAGCTGTTTTTT. Residues: CASSYREYGELFF. This rearrangement joins TRBV6-1 to TRBJ2-2, with D possibly being TRBD1 (6 bases). Deletions cut 6 bases from V and 7 bases from J, with 12 bases between. Germline-derived CDR1 and CDR2 are MNHNS and SASEGT. The CDR3 covers 13 residues.

CDR3 in amino acids: CASSVGSGRNNEKLFF. As DNA, the CDR3 is TGTGCCAGCAGTGTAGGCTCAGGGCGGAACAATGAAAAACTGTTTTTT. The V and J genes are TRBV2 and TRBJ1-4, with a tentative D call TRBD1 (5 bases). V gave up 4 bases and J gave up 5 bases, with 17 bases separating them. This CDR3 is built from 16 residues. Germline V CDR1 and CDR2: SNHLY, FYNNEI.

The rearrangement joins TRBV9 to TRBJ2-7, with D perhaps TRBD2 (5 bases). The length of the CDR3 is 14 residues. Germline CDR1 and CDR2: SGDLS and YYNGEE. Deletions cut 4 bases from V and 5 bases from J, with 16 bases between. CDR3 nucleotides: TGTGCCAGCAGCCTTACGGGGTCCCCGGACGAGCAGTACTTC. Amino acids: CASSLTGSPDEQYF. Full variable domain (missing parts from reference TRBV9 and TRBJ2-7): DSGVTQTPKHLITATGQRVTLRCSPRSGDLSVYWYQQSLDQGLQFLIQYYNGEERAKGNILERFSAQQFPDLHSELNLSSLELGDSALYFCASSLTGSPDEQYFGPGTRLTVT.

This clone has ten or more counts. This sequence joins TRBV7-2 and TRBJ2-1; TRBD2 is a possible D gene (5 bases). Per germline, CDR1 SGHTA and CDR2 FQGNSA. Between the trimmed V and J ends, which lost 1 base and 8 bases, there was a span of 12 bases. The CDR3 totals 14 residues. CDR3 nucleotides: TGTGCCAGCAGCTTAGGCGTGGGAGTCTATGAGCAGTTCTTC. Amino acids: CASSLGVGVYEQFF. The complete variable domain, with remaining parts taken from reference TRBV7-2 and TRBJ2-1, reads GAGVSQSPSNKVTEKGKDVELRCDPISGHTALYWYRQSLGQGLEFLIYFQGNSAPDKSGLPSDRFSAERTGGSVSTLTIQRTQQEDSAVYLCASSLGVGVYEQFFGPGTRLTVL.

The chain couples TRBV2 to TRBJ1-5; 8 nucleotides line up with TRBD1. This CDR3 region has 15 residues. V shed 6 bases, J shed 4 bases, and the junction held 8 bases outside the gene matches. The V gene's germline CDR1 is SNHLY and CDR2 FYNNEI. The CDR3 region has the DNA TGTGCCAGCAGGAGGGAAGGACAGGGAAATCAGCCCCAGCATTTT. As protein: CASRREGQGNQPQHF.

This clone was observed a few times. The chain joins TRBV29-1 to TRBJ2-7, with TRBD1 identical over 7 bases. CDR1 is SQVTM and CDR2 is ANQGSEA in the germline V gene. V trimming: 5 bases; J trimming: 5 bases; junction bases outside the gene matches: 9. The CDR3 sequence is 13 residues long. The CDR3 sequence: CSVLDRAFNEQYF. The CDR3 region has the DNA TGCAGCGTTCTCGACAGGGCTTTTAACGAGCAGTACTTC.

This clone was counted a few times. The chain employs TRBV28 and TRBJ2-2, with 7 positions matching TRBD1. Germline CDR1 reads MDHEN; CDR2 reads SYDVKM. V gave up 4 bases and J gave up 3 bases; unmatched junction bases: 2. This CDR3 has 14 amino acids. The CDR3 region is CASSSGQHTGELFF. The CDR3 DNA sequence: TGTGCCAGCAGTTCGGGACAGCACACCGGGGAGCTGTTTTTT.

The V gene is TRBV18, the J gene TRBJ1-5; D is ambiguous. V lost 4 bases, J lost 1 base, and 11 bases lay in between. Germline values: CDR1 KGHSH, CDR2 LQKENI. There are 15 residues in the CDR3. CDR3 loop: CASSLSTASNQPQHF. The DNA for the CDR3 is TGTGCCAGCTCACTTAGTACAGCCAGCAATCAGCCCCAGCATTTT.

The chain links TRBV7-2 to TRBJ1-2; TRBD1 might be the D (6 bases). The CDR3 spans 14 residues. Trimming took 3 bases from V and 2 from J, leaving 10 bases between them. CDR1 is SGHTA and CDR2 is FQGNSA in the germline V gene. CDR3 nucleotides: TGTGCCAGCAGCTTTCAAAGGGGGAACTATGGCTACACCTTC. Translated, it gives CASSFQRGNYGYTF. Supplemented by reference TRBV7-2 and TRBJ1-2, the full variable domain reads GAGVSQSPSNKVTEKGKDVELRCDPISGHTALYWYRQSLGQGLEFLIYFQGNSAPDKSGLPSDRFSAERTGGSVSTLTIQRTQQEDSAVYLCASSFQRGNYGYTFGSGTRLTVV.

The sample holds a few counts of this clone. The chain has TRBV6-6 and TRBJ2-7, with D possibly matching TRBD1 (6 bases). The CDR3 sequence is 12 residues long. Germline CDR1 and CDR2: MNHNY and SVGAGI (reference sequence). The V and J ends lost 5 bases and 4 bases respectively, with 9 bases between them. In DNA form, the CDR3 reads TGTGCCAGCAGTGAGGGGGATTACGAGCAGTACTTC. It yields the protein CASSEGDYEQYF.

CDR3 amino acids: CATITRDRVYGYTF. The CDR3 bases are TGTGCCACTATCACCCGGGACAGGGTCTATGGCTACACCTTC. This chain links TRBV6-5 with TRBJ1-2, with TRBD1 matching over 9 bases. V gave up 10 bases and J gave up 4 bases; unmatched junction bases: 10. The CDR3 runs to 14 residues. CDR1 is MNHEY and CDR2 is SVGAGI in the germline V gene.

V and J are TRBV2 and TRBJ2-1, with 9 bases fitting TRBD2. This CDR3 comprises 16 residues. Germline V gene lookup returns CDR1 SNHLY and CDR2 FYNNEI. V shed 2 bases and J 2 bases; nucleotides not matched to a gene: 4. CDR3 protein: CASSEQASGTYNEQFF. In nucleotides, the CDR3 is TGTGCCAGCAGTGAACAGGCTAGCGGGACCTACAATGAGCAGTTCTTC.

This clone was detected only a few times. The chain employs TRBV11-2 and TRBJ2-6, with D unclear. V lost 6 bases to trimming and J lost 4 bases, with 7 bases between them. The V gene's germline CDR1 is SGHAT and CDR2 FQNNGV. This CDR3 has 13 amino acids. The CDR3 is CASRSLGANVLTF. The CDR3 coding sequence is TGTGCCAGCAGGTCCTTGGGGGCCAACGTCCTGACTTTC.

The sample holds a few counts of this clone. V is TRBV29-1 and J is TRBJ2-3; D is ambiguous. Germline values: CDR1 SQVTM, CDR2 ANQGSEA. The V and J ends lost 1 base and 0 bases respectively, with 8 bases between them. The CDR3 has 14 residues. The CDR3 protein is CSVEGGRSTDTQYF. CDR3 nucleotide sequence: TGCAGCGTTGAAGGCGGAAGAAGCACAGATACGCAGTATTTT.

The rearrangement joins TRBV6-1 to TRBJ2-5; the match to TRBD2 covers 7 bases. This CDR3 spans 15 amino acids. V lost 0 bases and J lost 2; bases outside the gene matches: 3. The germline CDR1 and CDR2 sequences are MNHNS and SASEGT. CDR3 coding DNA: TGTGCCAGCAGTGAAGCGGGAGGGCTACAAGAGACCCAGTACTTC. This codes for CASSEAGGLQETQYF.

This rearrangement joins TRBV6-5 to TRBJ2-5, with D uncertain. Trimming cost V 6 bases and J 0 bases, with 8 bases left between them. This CDR3 has 13 amino acids. Germline-derived CDR1 and CDR2 are MNHEY and SVGAGI. CDR3 DNA sequence: TGTGCCAGCAGGGGCGCGTACCAAGAGACCCAGTACTTC. Its protein is CASRGAYQETQYF.

The chain employs TRBV5-1 and TRBJ2-7, with TRBD1 matching 9 bases. Germline V lookup: CDR1 SGHRS, CDR2 YFSETQ. The length of the CDR3 is 14 residues. J gave up 5 bases and V 4 bases, and 7 bases lay outside the gene matches. The CDR3 DNA sequence: TGCGCCAGCAGCCCGGGGACAGGGTCGGACGAGCAGTACTTC. Encoded protein: CASSPGTGSDEQYF. Looking up the rest from reference TRBV5-1 and TRBJ2-7 gives the full variable domain: KAGVTQTPRYLIKTRGQQVTLSCSPISGHRSVSWYQQTPGQGLQFLFEYFSETQRNKGNFPGRFSGRQFSNSRSEMNVSTLELGDSALYLCASSPGTGSDEQYFGPGTRLTVT.

This rearrangement joins TRBV9 to TRBJ2-5; D possibly corresponds to TRBD1 (6 bases). Trimming took off 5 bases at V and 3 bases at J, with 17 bases between the two ends. This CDR3 contains 15 residues. Germline V CDR1 and CDR2: SGDLS, YYNGEE. The CDR3, as DNA: TGTGCCAGCAGTCCCCAGGGGAACCGGGAAGAGACCCAGTACTTC. Protein product: CASSPQGNREETQYF.

This clone was seen only a few times. The chain couples TRBV28 to TRBJ1-1; 9 nucleotides agree with TRBD1. The CDR3 extends over 13 amino acids. Germline V gives CDR1 MDHEN, CDR2 SYDVKM. V lost 6 bases to trimming and J lost 5 bases; unmatched junction nucleotides: 4. CDR3 region: CASRTGQGTEAFF. The CDR3 DNA is TGTGCCAGCAGAACGGGACAGGGAACTGAAGCTTTCTTT. The full variable domain, in which reference TRBV28 and TRBJ1-1 provide the parts outside the CDR3, is DVKVTQSSRYLVKRTGEKVFLECVQDMDHENMFWYRQDPGLGLRLIYFSYDVKMKEKGDIPEGYSVSREKKERFSLILESASTNQTSMYLCASRTGQGTEAFFGQGTRLTVV.

The chain combines TRBV5-1 with TRBJ2-7; possibly TRBD1 for D (5 bases). CDR3 length: 16 amino acids. The V end lost 0 bases, the J end lost 5 bases, and 18 bases lay between the germline ends. The germline V gene encodes CDR1 SGHRS and CDR2 YFSETQ. The CDR3 spells CASSLANYRTRDEQYF. The CDR3 nucleotides read TGCGCCAGCAGCTTGGCCAATTACAGGACCCGGGACGAGCAGTACTTC.

The chain carries TRBV6-5 and TRBJ1-2; D gene uncertain. Germline V gene lookup returns CDR1 MNHEY and CDR2 SVGAGI. The CDR3 runs to 13 residues. The V gene lost 2 bases and the J gene lost 8 bases, with 12 bases spanning the gap. The chain's CDR3 is CASSYRRARGYTF. Written as DNA, the CDR3 is TGTGCCAGCAGTTACCGGAGAGCCCGAGGCTACACCTTC.

In this sample, this clone turned up a few times. The V gene is TRBV11-2, the J gene TRBJ2-1, with D possibly being TRBD2 (6 bases). This CDR3 region has 14 residues. V was clipped by 1 base and J by 7 bases, with 11 bases between them. Per the germline V gene, CDR1 is SGHAT and CDR2 is FQNNGV. The CDR3 bases are TGTGCCAGCAGCTTAGGTAGCGGCCGGAATGAGCAGTTCTTC. Its translation: CASSLGSGRNEQFF.

This clone came up a few times. The CDR3 is CASSSNRDSYGYTF. CDR3 bases: TGTGCCAGCAGCTCAAACCGGGACAGCTATGGCTACACCTTC. The chain links TRBV7-8 to TRBJ1-2; 7 positions agree with TRBD1. The CDR3 spans 14 residues. The J segment lost 4 bases and the V segment lost 4 bases, leaving 6 bases of the junction unmatched. Germline V lookup: CDR1 SGHVS, CDR2 FQNEAQ.

In this sample, this clone turned up a few times. The chain joins TRBV5-6 to TRBJ2-3; TRBD2 agrees at 12 bases. The V gene's germline CDR1 is SGHDT and CDR2 YYEEEE. This CDR3 contains 16 residues. The V gene end was trimmed by 4 bases and the J gene end by 0 bases; junction bases not matched to a gene: 3. The CDR3: CASSRTSGTSTDTQYF. The CDR3, as DNA: TGTGCCAGCAGCCGGACTAGCGGGACTAGCACAGATACGCAGTATTTT. The entire variable domain, with the rest obtained from reference TRBV5-6 and TRBJ2-3, is as follows: DAGVTQSPTHLIKTRGQQVTLRCSPKSGHDTVSWYQQALGQGPQFIFQYYEEEERQRGNFPDRFSGHQFPNYSSELNVNALLLGDSALYLCASSRTSGTSTDTQYFGPGTRLTVL.

The CDR3 loop reads CASSLGTGFQPQHF. Written as DNA, the CDR3 is TGTGCCAGCAGCCTCGGGACAGGGTTTCAGCCCCAGCATTTT. The chain has TRBV7-9 and TRBJ1-5; 9 bases fit TRBD1. This CDR3 is 14 amino acids long. The V and J ends lost 5 bases and 6 bases, in that order; junction bases with no gene match: 5. Germline lookup yields CDR1 SEHNR and CDR2 FQNEAQ (reference sequence).

The sample holds a few counts of this clone. The gene calls are TRBV5-6 and TRBJ1-1; no reliable D call. V dropped 4 bases and J dropped 3 bases, with 10 bases sitting between them. Looked up from germline, CDR1 is SGHDT and CDR2 is YYEEEE. There are 13 residues in the CDR3. Here the CDR3 DNA reads TGTGCCAGCAGCCGCTCTGCGGACACTGAAGCTTTCTTT. Encoded protein: CASSRSADTEAFF.

The gene calls are TRBV2 and TRBJ2-1, with D unresolved. CDR1 SNHLY and CDR2 FYNNEI come from the germline V gene. Trimming pared 4 bases from V and 8 bases from J, leaving 9 bases between. This CDR3 is 12 amino acids long. As DNA, the CDR3 is TGTGCCAGCAGTGCTTCCGCGGATGAGCAGTTCTTC. Protein product: CASSASADEQFF.